This TCR beta chain was sequenced in a study of blood T cell repertoires in COVID-19. About the research overall: T cells, B-cell-depleted T cells, or PBMCs supplied cDNA or gDNA.

The authors' processing: The authors estimated nucleated cell counts from reference gene primer amplification. Sequencing was performed with immunoSEQ multiplex PCR; in TCRdb, only in-frame clones are kept and a portion is missing. That table supplies the V and J calls and clone size; D and trimming were determined from the DNA. The data show around 200,000 clones, with around 86% seen just once and around 2.7% held by the top ten. The sequence was collected from a middle-aged man with active or convalescent COVID-19. The material sequenced was peripheral blood.

The DNA of the CDR3 is TGTGCCACCAGCAGAGATCGGGTCCAAACCGGGGAGCTGTTTTTT. It specifies CATSRDRVQTGELFF. The chain employs TRBV15 and TRBJ2-2; no clear D gene. This CDR3 comprises 15 residues. CDR1 is LNHNV and CDR2 is YYDKDF in the germline V gene (reference sequence). Trimming stripped 0 bases from V and 5 bases from J, with 10 bases between.